Shown below are 18 T cell receptor beta chains from a single sample sequenced in a study of shared T cell receptors in the human thymus. Data came from immunoSEQ multiplex PCR; TCRdb stores just in-frame clones and leaves some out. The sample holds some 720,000 clones, roughly 90% seen once. These same records also appear under a second study, on human thymus T cells.

The sample consisted of thymocytes. These receptors came from a boy under two years old with a congenital heart defect.

The chain carries TRBV2 and TRBJ2-7; TRBD1 aligns across 7 bases. J was trimmed by 5 bases and V by 6 bases; bases with no gene match: 10. There are 14 residues in the CDR3. The germline CDR1 and CDR2 sequences are SNHLY and FYNNEI. CDR3 residues: CASSLTNRGHEQYF. DNA for the CDR3: TGTGCCAGCAGCCTCACGAACAGGGGCCACGAGCAGTACTTC.

This clone has more than one count but fewer than ten. The chain couples TRBV19 to TRBJ1-5, with D hard to call. V dropped 7 bases and J dropped 2 bases, with 12 bases sitting between them. The CDR3 spans 14 residues. Germline V CDR1 and CDR2: LNHDA, SQIVND (reference sequence). CDR3 DNA: TGTGCCAGTAAAGGGCCGGGAGGCAATCAGCCCCAGCATTTT. Protein sequence: CASKGPGGNQPQHF.

V usage is TRBV29-1 and J usage is TRBJ2-1; 10 nucleotides match TRBD2. The CDR3 runs 14 residues. Germline assignment: CDR1 SQVTM and CDR2 ANQGSEA. J lost 5 bases, V lost 4 bases, and 5 bases had no gene match. CDR3 in amino acids: CSVVAGGGDNEQFF. The CDR3 DNA reads as TGCAGCGTTGTAGCGGGAGGCGGGGACAATGAGCAGTTCTTC.

This sequence joins TRBV11-2 and TRBJ2-1, with D perhaps TRBD2 (5 bases). The V and J ends lost 4 bases and 12 bases respectively, with 19 bases between them. The germline gives CDR1 SGHAT, CDR2 FQNNGV. CDR3 length: 14 residues. This chain's CDR3 is CASSSRASPGGQFF. CDR3 bases: TGTGCCAGCAGCTCCCGAGCGAGCCCCGGAGGGCAGTTCTTC.

The chain employs TRBV6-5 and TRBJ2-7, with TRBD1 identical over 9 bases. V shed 6 bases and J 5 bases; nucleotides not matched to a gene: 8. Germline CDR1 MNHEY, CDR2 SVGAGI. CDR3 length equals 14 residues. CDR3 in amino acids: CASRHDRDRDEQYF. The CDR3 coding sequence is TGTGCCAGCAGACACGACCGGGACAGGGACGAGCAGTACTTC.

This clone was seen more than once but under ten times. The CDR3 sequence is CASSSTRASGANVLTF. CDR3 coding DNA: TGTGCCAGCAGCTCCACCAGGGCCTCTGGGGCCAACGTCCTGACTTTC. The chain uses TRBV14 and TRBJ2-6; TRBD1 is a possible D gene (5 bases). The length of the CDR3 is 16 residues. V dropped 5 bases and J dropped 0 bases, with 11 bases sitting between them. Per the germline V gene, CDR1 is SGHDN and CDR2 is FVKESK.

The CDR3 region has the DNA TGTGCCAGCAGCAGCGGGGATAACTATGGCTACACCTTC. This encodes CASSSGDNYGYTF. The genes are TRBV5-4 and TRBJ1-2, with unresolved D. The V gene's germline CDR1 is SGHNT and CDR2 YYREEE (reference sequence). The ends were cut back, 4 bases at V and 1 base at J, with 8 bases in the middle. The CDR3 length is 13 residues. Full variable domain (rest looked up from reference TRBV5-4 and TRBJ1-2): ETGVTQSPTHLIKTRGQQVTLRCSSQSGHNTVSWYQQALGQGPQFIFQYYREEENGRGNFPPRFSGLQFPNYSSELNVNALELDDSALYLCASSSGDNYGYTFGSGTRLTVV.

The chain has TRBV14 and TRBJ1-2, with D possibly TRBD1 on 5 matching bases. This CDR3 is 16 amino acids long. In germline, CDR1 is SGHDN, CDR2 FVKESK. Trimming removed 2 bases from V and 3 bases from J, with 16 bases in between. CDR3 in DNA: TGTGCCAGCAGCCAAAATGGACCGACCAGGGACTATGGCTACACCTTC. Translation: CASSQNGPTRDYGYTF.

V gene TRBV5-6 combines with J gene TRBJ2-7; weak D call: TRBD2 (5 bases). This CDR3 has 16 amino acids. V was clipped by 4 bases and J by 7 bases, with 24 bases between them. Germline CDR1 reads SGHDT; CDR2 reads YYEEEE. The CDR3: CASSQQMPRALREQYF. The CDR3 DNA reads as TGTGCCAGCAGCCAGCAAATGCCGCGGGCCTTGAGAGAGCAGTACTTC.

The chain has TRBV14 and TRBJ1-3; D not certain. CDR3 length: 16 residues. Trimming removed 3 bases at V and 0 bases at J, with 12 bases between. CDR1 is SGHDN and CDR2 is FVKESK in the germline V gene. CDR3 DNA sequence: TGTGCCAGCAGCCATCGTCCAATAGACTCTGGAAACACCATATATTTT. Residues: CASSHRPIDSGNTIYF.

This clone was recorded only once. The rearrangement links TRBV2 to TRBJ2-7; D uncertain. V lost 1 base and J lost 0, with 10 bases in between. Germline V gives CDR1 SNHLY, CDR2 FYNNEI. CDR3 length equals 15 residues. The CDR3 coding sequence is TGTGCCAGCAGTGAAGGTAGAGGCCTCTCCTACGAGCAGTACTTC. It codes for CASSEGRGLSYEQYF.

The chain couples TRBV4-3 to TRBJ1-4; D is undetermined. V was clipped by 1 base and J by 3 bases, with 9 bases between them. This CDR3 spans 15 amino acids. Germline CDR1 reads LGHNA; CDR2 reads YSLEER. The CDR3 is CASSQGSSANEKLFF. DNA for the CDR3: TGCGCCAGCAGCCAAGGGAGTTCGGCTAATGAAAAACTGTTTTTT.

The rearrangement uses TRBV6-5 and TRBJ1-1; the D is unclear. V lost 4 bases to trimming and J lost 2 bases, with 14 bases between them. Germline V gives CDR1 MNHEY, CDR2 SVGAGI. This CDR3 is 15 amino acids long. The CDR3: CASSLGEGLNTEAFF. Written as DNA, the CDR3 is TGTGCCAGCAGTTTAGGAGAGGGCTTAAACACTGAAGCTTTCTTT.

The chain employs TRBV5-4 and TRBJ2-7; the match to TRBD2 covers 12 bases. V shed 4 bases and J 4 bases; nucleotides not matched to a gene: 6. CDR3 size: 15 residues. In germline, CDR1 is SGHNT, CDR2 YYREEE (reference sequence). CDR3 DNA sequence: TGTGCCAGCAGCCTTGGACTAGCGGGAAGGTACGAGCAGTACTTC. Protein sequence: CASSLGLAGRYEQYF.

V gene TRBV11-3 combines with J gene TRBJ2-5, with D possibly matching TRBD2 (6 bases). Trimming stripped 2 bases from V and 2 bases from J, with 12 bases between. The CDR3 loop spans 15 amino acids. Germline V CDR1 and CDR2: SGHNT, YENEEA. CDR3 in amino acids: CASSLRGSGQETQYF. The CDR3, as DNA: TGTGCCAGCAGCTTACGTGGTAGCGGTCAAGAGACCCAGTACTTC.

V usage is TRBV6-1 and J usage is TRBJ2-7; perhaps TRBD1 as D (6 bases). Looked up from germline, CDR1 is MNHNS and CDR2 is SASEGT. The CDR3 length is 16 residues. V was clipped by 2 bases and J by 2 bases, with 16 bases between them. Written as DNA, the CDR3 is TGTGCCAGCAGTGAACTCCAGGGGCCCAGTCCCTACGAGCAGTACTTC. As protein: CASSELQGPSPYEQYF.

The chain links TRBV29-1 to TRBJ2-7; 7 nucleotides match TRBD2. The CDR3 extends over 17 amino acids. Per germline, CDR1 SQVTM and CDR2 ANQGSEA. The J segment lost 4 bases and the V segment lost 7 bases, leaving 22 bases of the junction unmatched. The CDR3 region has the DNA TGCAGCGCCGCGGGACTAATCCGTGCTCTTGGCGTATACGAGCAGTACTTC. It is translated as CSAAGLIRALGVYEQYF.

V is TRBV5-1 and J is TRBJ2-1, with 7 bases identical to TRBD2. Losses at the gene ends were 6 bases for V and 4 bases for J; bases not matched to a gene: 4. The CDR3 is made up of 13 amino acids. Germline assignment: CDR1 SGHRS and CDR2 YFSETQ. The CDR3 DNA reads as TGCGCCAGCACCCAGGGAGGGTACAATGAGCAGTTCTTC. It is translated as CASTQGGYNEQFF.